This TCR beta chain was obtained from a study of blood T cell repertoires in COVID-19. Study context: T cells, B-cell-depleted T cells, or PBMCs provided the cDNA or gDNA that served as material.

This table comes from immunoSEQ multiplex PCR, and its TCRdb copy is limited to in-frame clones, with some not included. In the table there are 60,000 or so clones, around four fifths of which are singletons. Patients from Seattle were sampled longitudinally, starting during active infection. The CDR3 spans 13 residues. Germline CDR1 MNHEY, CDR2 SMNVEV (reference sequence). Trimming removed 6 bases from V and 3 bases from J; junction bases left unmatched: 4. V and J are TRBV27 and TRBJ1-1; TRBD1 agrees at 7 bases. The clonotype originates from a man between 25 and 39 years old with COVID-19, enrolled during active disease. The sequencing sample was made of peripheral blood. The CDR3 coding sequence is TGTGCCAGCAGCTCACAGGGGCACACTGAAGCTTTCTTT. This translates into CASSSQGHTEAFF.